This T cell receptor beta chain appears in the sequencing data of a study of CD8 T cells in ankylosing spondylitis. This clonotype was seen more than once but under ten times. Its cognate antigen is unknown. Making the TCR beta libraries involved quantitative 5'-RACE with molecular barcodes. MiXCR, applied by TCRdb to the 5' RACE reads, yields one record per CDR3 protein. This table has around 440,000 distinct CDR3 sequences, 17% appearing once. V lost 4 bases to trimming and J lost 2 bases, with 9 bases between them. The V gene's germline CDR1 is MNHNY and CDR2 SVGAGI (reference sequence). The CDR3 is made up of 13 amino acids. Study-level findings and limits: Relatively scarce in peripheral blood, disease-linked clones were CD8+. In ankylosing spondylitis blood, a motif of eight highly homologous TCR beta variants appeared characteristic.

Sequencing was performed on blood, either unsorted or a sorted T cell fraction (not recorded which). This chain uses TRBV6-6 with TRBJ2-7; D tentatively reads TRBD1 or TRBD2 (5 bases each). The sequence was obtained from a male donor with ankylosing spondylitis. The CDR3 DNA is TGTGCCAGCAGTTCCGGGACCCCCTACGAGCAGTACTTC. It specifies CASSSGTPYEQYF.